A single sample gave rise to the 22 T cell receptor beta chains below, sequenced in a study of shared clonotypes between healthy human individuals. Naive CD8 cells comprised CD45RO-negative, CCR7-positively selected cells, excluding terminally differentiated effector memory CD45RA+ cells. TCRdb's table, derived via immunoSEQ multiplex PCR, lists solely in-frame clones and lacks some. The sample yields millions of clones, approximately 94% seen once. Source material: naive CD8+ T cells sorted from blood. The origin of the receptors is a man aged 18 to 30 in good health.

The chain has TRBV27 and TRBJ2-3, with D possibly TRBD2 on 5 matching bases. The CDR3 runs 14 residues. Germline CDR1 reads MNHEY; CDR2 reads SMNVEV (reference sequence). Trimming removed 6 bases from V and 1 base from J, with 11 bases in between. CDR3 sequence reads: CASRSGRGTDTQYF. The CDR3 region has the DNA TGTGCCAGCAGGTCGGGGAGAGGCACAGATACGCAGTATTTT.

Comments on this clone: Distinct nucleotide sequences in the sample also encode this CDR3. The CDR3 loop is CASSPGLSTDTQYF. The CDR3 region has the DNA TGTGCCAGCAGTCCGGGACTTAGCACAGATACGCAGTATTTT. This sequence joins TRBV27 and TRBJ2-3; TRBD2 is a possible D gene (6 bases). Between the trimmed V and J ends, which lost 5 bases and 0 bases, there was a span of 9 bases. The germline V gene has CDR1 MNHEY and CDR2 SMNVEV (reference sequence). The CDR3 runs to 14 residues.

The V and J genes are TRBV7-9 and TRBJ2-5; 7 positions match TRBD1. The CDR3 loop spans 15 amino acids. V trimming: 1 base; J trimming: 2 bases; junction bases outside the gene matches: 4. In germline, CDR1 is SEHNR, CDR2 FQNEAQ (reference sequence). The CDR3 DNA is TGTGCCAGCAGCTTAGGACCGGGACAGCAAGAGACCCAGTACTTC. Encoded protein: CASSLGPGQQETQYF.

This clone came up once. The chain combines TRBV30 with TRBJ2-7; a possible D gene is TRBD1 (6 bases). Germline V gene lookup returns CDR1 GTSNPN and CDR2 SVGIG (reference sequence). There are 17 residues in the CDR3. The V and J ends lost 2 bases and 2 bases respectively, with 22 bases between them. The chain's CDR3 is CAWSFISSGQPTYEQYF. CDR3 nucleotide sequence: TGTGCCTGGAGTTTTATAAGTTCAGGACAGCCGACCTACGAGCAGTACTTC.

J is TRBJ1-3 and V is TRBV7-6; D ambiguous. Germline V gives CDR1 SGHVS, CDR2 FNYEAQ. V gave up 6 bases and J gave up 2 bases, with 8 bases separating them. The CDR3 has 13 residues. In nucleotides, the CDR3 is TGTGCCAGCAGTCCAGTGGCTGGAAACACCATATATTTT. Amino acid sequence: CASSPVAGNTIYF.

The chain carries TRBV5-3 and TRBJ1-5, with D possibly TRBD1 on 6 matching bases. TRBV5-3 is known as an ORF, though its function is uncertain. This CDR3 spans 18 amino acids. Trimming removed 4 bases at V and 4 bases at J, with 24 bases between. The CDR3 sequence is CARSIVRRGRRGNQPQHF. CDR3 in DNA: TGTGCCAGAAGCATTGTGAGGCGGGGGCGAAGAGGAAATCAGCCCCAGCATTTT.

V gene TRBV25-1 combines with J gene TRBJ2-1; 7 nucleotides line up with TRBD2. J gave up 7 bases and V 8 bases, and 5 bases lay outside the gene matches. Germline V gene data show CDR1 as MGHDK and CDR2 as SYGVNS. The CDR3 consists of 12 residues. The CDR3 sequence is CASGEGSNEQFF. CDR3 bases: TGTGCCAGCGGGGAGGGTTCTAATGAGCAGTTCTTC.

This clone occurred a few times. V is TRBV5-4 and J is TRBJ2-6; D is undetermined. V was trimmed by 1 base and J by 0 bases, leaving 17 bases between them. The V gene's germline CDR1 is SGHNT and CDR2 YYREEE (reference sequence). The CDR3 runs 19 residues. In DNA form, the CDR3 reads TGTGCCAGCAGCTTGACGGGCGGCCCTGGCTTCTCTGGGGCCAACGTCCTGACTTTC. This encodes CASSLTGGPGFSGANVLTF.

The CDR3 DNA follows: TGTGCCATCATGAGGGACGGAAGCACAGATACGCAGTATTTT. Protein product: CAIMRDGSTDTQYF. The chain combines TRBV10-3 with TRBJ2-3, with D perhaps assigned TRBD1 or TRBD2 (5 bases each). CDR1 is ENHRY and CDR2 is SYGVKD in the germline V gene. Between the trimmed V and J ends, which lost 7 bases and 0 bases, there was a span of 11 bases. This CDR3 is built from 14 residues.

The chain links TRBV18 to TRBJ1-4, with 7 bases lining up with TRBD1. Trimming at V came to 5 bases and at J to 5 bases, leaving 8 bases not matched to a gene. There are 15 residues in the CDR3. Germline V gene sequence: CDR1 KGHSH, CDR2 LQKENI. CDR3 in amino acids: CASSAGQQSNEKLFF. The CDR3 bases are TGTGCCAGCTCAGCGGGACAGCAGAGCAATGAAAAACTGTTTTTT.

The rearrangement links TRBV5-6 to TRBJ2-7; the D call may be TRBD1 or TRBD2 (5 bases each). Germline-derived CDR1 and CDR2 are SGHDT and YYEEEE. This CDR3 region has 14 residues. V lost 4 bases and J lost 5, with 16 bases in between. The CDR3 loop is CASSPYGTRDEQYF. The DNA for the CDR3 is TGTGCCAGCAGCCCATACGGGACCAGGGACGAGCAGTACTTC.

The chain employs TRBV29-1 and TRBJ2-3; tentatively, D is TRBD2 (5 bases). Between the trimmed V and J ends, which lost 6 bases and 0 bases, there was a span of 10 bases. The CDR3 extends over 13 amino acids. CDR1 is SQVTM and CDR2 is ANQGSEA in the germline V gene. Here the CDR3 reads CSVAGHSTDTQYF. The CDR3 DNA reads TGCAGCGTCGCGGGCCATAGCACAGATACGCAGTATTTT.

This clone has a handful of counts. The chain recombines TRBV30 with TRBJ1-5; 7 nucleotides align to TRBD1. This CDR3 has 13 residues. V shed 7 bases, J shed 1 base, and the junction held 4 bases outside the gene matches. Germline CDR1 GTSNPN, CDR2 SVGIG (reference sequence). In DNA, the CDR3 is TGTGCCTACGCGACAGGGAGCAATCAGCCCCAGCATTTT. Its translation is CAYATGSNQPQHF.

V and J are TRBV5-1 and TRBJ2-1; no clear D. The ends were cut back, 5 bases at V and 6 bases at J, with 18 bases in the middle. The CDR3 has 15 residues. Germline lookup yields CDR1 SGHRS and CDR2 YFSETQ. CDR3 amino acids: CASRDVDTNPNEQFF. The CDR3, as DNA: TGCGCCAGCAGGGACGTCGACACCAACCCCAATGAGCAGTTCTTC.

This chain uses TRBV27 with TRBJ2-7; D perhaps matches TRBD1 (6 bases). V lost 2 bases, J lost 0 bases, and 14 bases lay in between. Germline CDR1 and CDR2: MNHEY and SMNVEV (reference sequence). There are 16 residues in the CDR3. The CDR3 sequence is CASSLEGTRSSYEQYF. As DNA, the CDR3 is TGTGCCAGCAGTTTAGAGGGGACAAGGAGCTCCTACGAGCAGTACTTC.

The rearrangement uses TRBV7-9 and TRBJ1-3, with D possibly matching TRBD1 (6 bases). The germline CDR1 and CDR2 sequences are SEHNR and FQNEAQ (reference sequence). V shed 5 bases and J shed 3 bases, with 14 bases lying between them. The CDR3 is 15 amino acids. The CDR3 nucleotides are TGTGCCAGCAGCCCCTTGGACAGAAATGGAAACACCATATATTTT. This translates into CASSPLDRNGNTIYF.

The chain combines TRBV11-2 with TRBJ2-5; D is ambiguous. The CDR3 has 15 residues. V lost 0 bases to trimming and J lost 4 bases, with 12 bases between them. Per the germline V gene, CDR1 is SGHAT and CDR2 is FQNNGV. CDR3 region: CASSLEFGVSETQYF. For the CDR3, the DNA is TGTGCCAGCAGCTTAGAATTTGGGGTATCAGAGACCCAGTACTTC.

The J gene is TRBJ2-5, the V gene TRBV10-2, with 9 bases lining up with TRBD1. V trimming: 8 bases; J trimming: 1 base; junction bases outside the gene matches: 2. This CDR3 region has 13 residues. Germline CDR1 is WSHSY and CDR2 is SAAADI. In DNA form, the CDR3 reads TGCGCCAGCGGGACAGGGTTCCAAGAGACCCAGTACTTC. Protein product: CASGTGFQETQYF.

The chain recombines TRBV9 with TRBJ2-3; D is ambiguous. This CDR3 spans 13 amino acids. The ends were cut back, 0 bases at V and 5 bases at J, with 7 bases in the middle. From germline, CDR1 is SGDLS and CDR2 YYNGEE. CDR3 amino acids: CASSVVSQDTQYF. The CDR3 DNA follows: TGTGCCAGCAGCGTAGTTTCCCAAGATACGCAGTATTTT.

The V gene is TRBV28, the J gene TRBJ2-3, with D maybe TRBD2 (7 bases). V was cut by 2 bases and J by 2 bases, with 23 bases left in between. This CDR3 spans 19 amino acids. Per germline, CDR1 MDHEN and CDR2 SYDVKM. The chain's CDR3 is CASSLRRGAFWRDTDTQYF. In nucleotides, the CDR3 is TGTGCCAGCAGTTTAAGACGGGGGGCCTTCTGGAGAGACACAGATACGCAGTATTTT.

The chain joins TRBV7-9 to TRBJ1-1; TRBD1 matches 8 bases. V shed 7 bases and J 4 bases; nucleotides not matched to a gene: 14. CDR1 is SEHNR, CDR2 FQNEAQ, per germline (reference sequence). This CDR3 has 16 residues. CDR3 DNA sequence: TGTGCCAGCACCCCCCCCACTACAGGGGGAGCCACTGAAGCTTTCTTT. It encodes CASTPPTTGGATEAFF.

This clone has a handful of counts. Here the CDR3 reads CASSQYRTGEGLSYNEQFF. CDR3 DNA: TGCGCCAGCAGCCAATATCGGACAGGGGAAGGCCTTTCCTACAATGAGCAGTTCTTC. V gene TRBV4-3 combines with J gene TRBJ2-1; TRBD1 aligns across 9 bases. CDR1 LGHNA and CDR2 YSLEER come from the germline V gene. This CDR3 has 19 amino acids. J lost 1 base, V lost 2 bases, and 12 bases had no gene match.